The text below deals with one T cell receptor beta chain. This entry comes from a study of blood T cell repertoires in COVID-19. Background on the study: Sites in the United States, Italy and Spain provided acute and convalescent COVID-19 samples. In each case, the material was cDNA or gDNA derived from T cells, B-cell-depleted T cells, or PBMCs.

Germline trimming cut 5 bases from V and 3 bases from J; bases unmatched to any gene: 4. Germline V gives CDR1 MNHEY, CDR2 SMNVEV (reference sequence). This CDR3 spans 14 amino acids. Per the original data handling: Nucleated cell number was recorded as an estimate derived from reference gene primer amplification. The method was immunoSEQ multiplex PCR; TCRdb's version includes in-frame clones alone and lacks a portion of them. V, J and clone size derive from that table, while D and trimming were established from the DNA sequence. The table shows about 110,000 clones, with 88% occurring only once. The chain couples TRBV27 to TRBJ2-1; 7 positions match TRBD2. The sample taken for sequencing was peripheral blood. The clonotype comes from a human donor in a cohort sampled during active COVID-19. DNA for the CDR3: TGTGCCAGCAGTCCCCGGGACTACTACAATGAGCAGTTCTTC. Protein product: CASSPRDYYNEQFF.